This T cell receptor (beta chain) is from a study of control samples from healthy donors and cancer patients. CDR3 size: 13 residues. With 6 bases removed from V and 8 bases from J, the gap between germline ends came to 13 bases. Sequencing used immunoSEQ multiplex PCR; TCRdb keeps in-frame clones, though not all of them. The sample consists of over 40,000 clones, 88% of them appearing once. Material: PBMCs. The genes are TRBV12-3 or TRBV12-4 and TRBJ1-4, with unresolved D. This TCR was recovered from a man aged 50-59 years with head and neck cancer. The CDR3 region is CASSQLDGEKLFF. The CDR3 nucleotides read TGTGCCAGCAGCCAATTGGACGGGGAAAAACTGTTTTTT.